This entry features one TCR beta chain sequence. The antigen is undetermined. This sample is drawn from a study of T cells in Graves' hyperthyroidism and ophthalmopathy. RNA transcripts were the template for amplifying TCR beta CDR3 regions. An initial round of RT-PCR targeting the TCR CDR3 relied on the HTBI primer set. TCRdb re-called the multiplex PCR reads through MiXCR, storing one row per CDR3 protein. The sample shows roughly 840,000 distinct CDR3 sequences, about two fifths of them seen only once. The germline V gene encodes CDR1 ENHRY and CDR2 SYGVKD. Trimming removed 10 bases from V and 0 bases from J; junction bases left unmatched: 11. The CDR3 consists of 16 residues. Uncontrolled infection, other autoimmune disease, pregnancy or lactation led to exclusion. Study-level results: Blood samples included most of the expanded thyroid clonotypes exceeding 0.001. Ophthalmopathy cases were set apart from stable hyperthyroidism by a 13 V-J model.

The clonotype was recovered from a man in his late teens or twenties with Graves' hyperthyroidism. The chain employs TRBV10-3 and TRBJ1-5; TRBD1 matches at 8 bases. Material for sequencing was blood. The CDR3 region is CATGTGGGYSNQPQHF. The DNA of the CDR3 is TGTGCCACCGGGACAGGCGGTGGTTATAGCAATCAGCCCCAGCATTTT.